This record looks at one T cell receptor (beta chain) sequence and its context. J was trimmed by 4 bases and V by 3 bases; bases with no gene match: 1. This CDR3 region has 14 residues. From germline, CDR1 is MNHEY and CDR2 SMNVEV (reference sequence). This sample is part of a study of OX40 agonist ivuxolimab in advanced cancers. Background on the study: Clinicians treated patients with ivuxolimab, an agonistic anti-OX40 (CD134) antibody. Patients received ivuxolimab, an intravenous treatment, every 2 weeks at 0.01 to 10 mg/kg. The dose-escalation cohort was approximately 81% male, with a mean age of about 56 years, ranging about 23 to 80.

Profiled with immunoSEQ multiplex PCR; TCRdb holds only in-frame clones, not every one. Of 100,000 to 150,000 clones listed, about nine tenths were seen once; the top ten hold around 0.99%. The sequence was obtained from an adult with an advanced solid tumor such as melanoma, head and neck, liver or kidney cancer. The sequences come from CD4+ or CD8+ T cells sorted from blood, collected in a trial of the OX40 agonist ivuxolimab. The chain couples TRBV27 to TRBJ1-4; 8 bases align to TRBD1. CDR3 loop: CASSLDRVNEKLFF. The CDR3 nucleotides are TGTGCCAGCAGTTTGGACAGGGTTAATGAAAAACTGTTTTTT.